This TCR beta chain is from a study of Ad26.COV2.S vaccination and SARS-CoV-2 variants. This clone was observed a handful of times. The sample's treatment: roughly 18 received Ad26.COV2.S at low or high dose, single or two shots; 5 received placebo; per-sample allocation not given. Day 63 after the first injection of vaccine or placebo was the sampling time. Sequencing was performed with immunoSEQ multiplex PCR; in TCRdb, only in-frame clones are kept and a portion is missing. The data hold a few hundred thousand clones, with around nine tenths observed a single time. Per the germline V gene, CDR1 is SNHLY and CDR2 is FYNNEI. V lost 3 bases and J 4 bases, leaving 7 bases between the germline ends. This CDR3 contains 12 residues.

Sequenced here: peripheral blood, sampled in a trial of Ad26.COV2.S vaccine versus placebo. The origin of this receptor is a person aged 18-65 years who received the Ad26.COV2.S COVID-19 vaccine or a placebo. The chain employs TRBV2 and TRBJ2-7; D is unclear. DNA of the CDR3: TGTGCCAGCAGTGAGCAAGAGTACGAGCAGTACTTC. As protein: CASSEQEYEQYF.